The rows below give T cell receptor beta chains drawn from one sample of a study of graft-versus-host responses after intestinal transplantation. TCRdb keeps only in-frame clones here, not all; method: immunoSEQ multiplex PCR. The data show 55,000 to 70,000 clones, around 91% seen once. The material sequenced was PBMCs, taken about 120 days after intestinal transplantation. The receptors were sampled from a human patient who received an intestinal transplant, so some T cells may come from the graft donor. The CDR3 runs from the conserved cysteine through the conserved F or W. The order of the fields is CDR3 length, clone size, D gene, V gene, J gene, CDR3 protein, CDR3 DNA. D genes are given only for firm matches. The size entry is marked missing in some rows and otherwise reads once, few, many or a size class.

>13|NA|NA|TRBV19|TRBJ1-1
CASSIPMNTEAFF
TGTGCCAGTAGTATACCCATGAACACTGAAGCTTTCTTT
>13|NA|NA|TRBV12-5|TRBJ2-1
CASGRDSDNEQFF
TGTGCTAGTGGCCGCGACTCCGACAATGAGCAGTTCTTC
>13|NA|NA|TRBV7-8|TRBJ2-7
CASSFTSSHEQYF
TGTGCCAGCAGCTTTACTAGTTCCCACGAGCAGTACTTC
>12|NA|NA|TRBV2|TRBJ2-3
CASSERTDTQYF
TGTGCCAGCAGTGAACGAACAGATACGCAGTATTTT
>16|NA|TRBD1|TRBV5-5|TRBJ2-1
CASSFRTGGSYNEQFF
TGTGCCAGCAGCTTCCGGACAGGGGGCTCCTACAATGAGCAGTTCTTC
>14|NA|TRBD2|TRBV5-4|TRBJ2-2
CASSGTTPSGELFF
TGTGCCAGCAGCGGGACTACCCCCTCCGGGGAGCTGTTTTTT
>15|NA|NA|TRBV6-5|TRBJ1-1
CASSSVPRRNTEAFF
TGTGCCAGCAGTTCGGTGCCCCGGCGAAACACTGAAGCTTTCTTT
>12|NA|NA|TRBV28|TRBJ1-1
CASSLSKRVAFF
TGTGCCAGCAGTTTAAGTAAGAGGGTCGCTTTCTTT
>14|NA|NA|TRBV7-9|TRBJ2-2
CASSLAATATELFF
TGTGCCAGCAGCTTAGCCGCGACAGCAACGGAGCTGTTTTTT
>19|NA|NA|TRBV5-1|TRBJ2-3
CASSLRPFPFPPSTDTQYF
TGCGCCAGCAGCTTGCGCCCCTTTCCTTTCCCCCCTAGCACAGATACGCAGTATTTT
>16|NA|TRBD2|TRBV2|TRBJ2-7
CASSEARLAGAYEQYF
TGTGCCAGCAGTGAAGCGCGGCTAGCGGGGGCCTACGAGCAGTACTTC
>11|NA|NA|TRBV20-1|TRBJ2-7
CSAGRPYEQYF
TGCAGTGCTGGCCGGCCCTACGAGCAGTACTTC
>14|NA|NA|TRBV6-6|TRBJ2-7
CASSYSSLSYEQYF
TGTGCCAGCAGTTACTCTAGCCTCTCCTACGAGCAGTACTTC
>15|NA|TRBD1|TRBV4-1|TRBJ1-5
CASSQVTGINQPQHF
TGCGCCAGCAGCCAAGTGACAGGGATAAATCAGCCCCAGCATTTT
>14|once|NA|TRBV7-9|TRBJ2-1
CASAPGRTYNEQFF
TGTGCCAGCGCGCCAGGGAGAACCTACAATGAGCAGTTCTTC
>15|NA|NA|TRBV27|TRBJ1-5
CASSLRQAPNQPQHF
TGTGCCAGCAGTTTAAGGCAGGCGCCCAATCAGCCCCAGCATTTT
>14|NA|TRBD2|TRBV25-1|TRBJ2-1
CASSASGRKNEQFF
TGTGCCAGCAGTGCTAGCGGGAGAAAGAATGAGCAGTTCTTC
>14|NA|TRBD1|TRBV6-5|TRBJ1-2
CASRLSTGQYGYTF
TGTGCCAGCAGACTGTCGACAGGGCAATATGGCTACACCTTC
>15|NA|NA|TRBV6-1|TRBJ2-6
CASSGRSSGANVLTF
TGTGCCAGCAGTGGTCGGAGCTCTGGGGCCAACGTCCTGACTTTC
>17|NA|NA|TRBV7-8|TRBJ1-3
CASSSRSGGLSGNTIYF
TGTGCCAGCAGCTCACGATCGGGGGGACTCTCTGGAAACACCATATATTTT
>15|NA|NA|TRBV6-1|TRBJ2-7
CASSDGIIPSYEQYF
TGTGCCAGCAGTGACGGGATTATCCCCTCCTACGAGCAGTACTTC
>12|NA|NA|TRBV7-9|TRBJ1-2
CASSLGLYGYTF
TGTGCCAGCAGCTTAGGGCTATATGGCTACACCTTC
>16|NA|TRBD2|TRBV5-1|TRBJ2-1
CASSLDASGTHNEQFF
TGCGCCAGCAGCTTGGATGCTAGCGGGACCCACAATGAGCAGTTCTTC
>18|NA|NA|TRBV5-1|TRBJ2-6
CASSLSAAGLSGANVLTF
TGCGCCAGCAGCTTGTCGGCAGCAGGTCTCTCTGGGGCCAACGTCCTGACTTTC
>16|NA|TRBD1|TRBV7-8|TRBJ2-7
CASLQERTGASYEQYF
TGTGCCAGCCTACAGGAAAGGACAGGGGCCTCCTACGAGCAGTACTTC
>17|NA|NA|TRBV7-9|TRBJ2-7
CASSPTRGDYSSYEQYF
TGTGCCAGCAGCCCCACCCGTGGAGATTACAGCTCCTACGAGCAGTACTTC
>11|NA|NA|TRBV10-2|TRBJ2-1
CASSDYNEQFF
TGCGCCAGCAGTGACTACAATGAGCAGTTCTTC
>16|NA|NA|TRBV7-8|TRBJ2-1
CASSSLPGGTSGTQFF
TGTGCCAGCAGCTCCCTACCTGGGGGGACCAGTGGGACGCAGTTCTTC
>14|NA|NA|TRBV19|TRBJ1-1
CASSHWGGRTEAFF
TGTGCCAGTAGCCACTGGGGGGGGCGGACTGAAGCTTTCTTT
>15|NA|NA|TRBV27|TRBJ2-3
CASSFYYGGTDTQYF
TGTGCCAGCAGTTTTTATTACGGAGGCACAGATACGCAGTATTTT
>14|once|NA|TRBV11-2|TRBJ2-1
CASSLESHYNEQFF
TGTGCCAGCAGCTTAGAGTCTCATTACAATGAGCAGTTCTTC
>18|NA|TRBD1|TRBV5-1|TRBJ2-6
CASSFSKGARTGANVLTF
TGCGCCAGCAGCTTTTCGAAGGGGGCGCGGACTGGGGCCAACGTCCTGACTTTC
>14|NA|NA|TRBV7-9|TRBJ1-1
CASSLVAGGPEAFF
TGTGCCAGCAGCTTAGTCGCTGGGGGGCCTGAAGCTTTCTTT
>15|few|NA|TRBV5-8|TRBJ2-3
CASSLDGTEGDTQYF
TGTGCCAGCAGCTTGGATGGGACGGAGGGAGATACGCAGTATTTT
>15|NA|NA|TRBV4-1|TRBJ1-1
CASSQEGRSNTEAFF
TGCGCCAGCAGCCAAGAGGGGAGGTCGAACACTGAAGCTTTCTTT
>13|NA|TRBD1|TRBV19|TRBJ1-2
CASSILTGDGYTF
TGTGCCAGTAGTATCTTAACAGGGGACGGCTACACCTTC
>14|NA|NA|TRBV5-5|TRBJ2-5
CASSPPAGRETQYF
TGTGCCAGCAGCCCGCCCGCGGGCCGGGAGACCCAGTACTTC
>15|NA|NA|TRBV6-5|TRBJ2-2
CASSYASRFGGELFF
TGTGCCAGCAGTTACGCTAGCCGGTTTGGCGGGGAGCTGTTTTTT
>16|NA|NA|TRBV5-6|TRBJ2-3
CASSPLPGGPLDTQYF
TGTGCCAGCAGCCCATTACCCGGGGGGCCCTTAGATACGCAGTATTTT
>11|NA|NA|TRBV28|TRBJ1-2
CATDSFYGYTF
TGTGCCACCGACTCATTCTATGGCTACACCTTC
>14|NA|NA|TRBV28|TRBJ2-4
CASSLRQARGIQYF
TGTGCCAGCAGTTTAAGACAGGCCCGGGGCATTCAGTACTTC
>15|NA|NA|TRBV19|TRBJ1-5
CASSITRYSNQPQHF
TGTGCCAGTAGTATCACACGCTATAGCAATCAGCCCCAGCATTTT
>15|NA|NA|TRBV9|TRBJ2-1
CASSVDGGTYNEQFF
TGTGCCAGCAGCGTAGATGGGGGGACCTACAATGAGCAGTTCTTC
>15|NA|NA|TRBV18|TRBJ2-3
CASKTPGVSTDTQYF
TGTGCCAGCAAAACACCAGGGGTGAGCACAGATACGCAGTATTTT
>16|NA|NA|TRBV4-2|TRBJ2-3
CASSQDTGLLTDTQYF
TGTGCCAGCAGCCAAGACACCGGACTATTAACAGATACGCAGTATTTT
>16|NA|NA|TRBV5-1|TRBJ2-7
CASSLGVTQNSYEQYF
TGCGCCAGCAGCTTGGGGGTGACACAAAACTCCTACGAGCAGTACTTC
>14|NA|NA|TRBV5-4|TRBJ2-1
CASSFLASYNEQFF
TGTGCCAGCAGCTTCTTAGCGTCCTACAATGAGCAGTTCTTC
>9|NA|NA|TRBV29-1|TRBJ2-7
CSVEDEQYF
TGCAGCGTTGAAGACGAGCAGTACTTC
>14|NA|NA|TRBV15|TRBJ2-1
CATSRGSLYNEQFF
TGTGCCACCAGCAGAGGGTCTCTCTACAATGAGCAGTTCTTC
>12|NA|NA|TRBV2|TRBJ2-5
CASSVPWETQYF
TGTGCCAGCAGTGTACCTTGGGAGACCCAGTACTTC
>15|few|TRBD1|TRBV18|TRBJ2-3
CASSPRGLGTDTQYF
TGTGCCAGCTCACCCAGGGGGCTAGGCACAGATACGCAGTATTTT
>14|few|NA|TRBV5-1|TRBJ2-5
CASSLGAAQETQYF
TGCGCCAGCAGCTTGGGGGCAGCACAAGAGACCCAGTACTTC
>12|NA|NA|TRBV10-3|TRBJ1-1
CAISETGTEAFF
TGTGCCATCAGTGAAACAGGGACTGAAGCTTTCTTT